The rows below give T cell receptor beta chains drawn from one sample of a study of neurological immune-mediated disorders. TCRdb passed the 5' RACE reads through MiXCR, listing each CDR3 protein once. The data hold 20,000 to 25,000 distinct CDR3 sequences, with over 10% observed a single time. The sequenced material came from CD4+ T cells from blood. All receptors come from a female donor with HTLV-1-associated myelopathy (HAM/TSP). Each CDR3 is given with its conserved first and last residue. The order of the fields is V gene, CDR3 length, J gene, D gene, clone size, CDR3 DNA, CDR3 protein. D genes are given only for firm matches. For some rows the clone size is stated as once, few or many, or as a class when expanded; others skip it.

v_gene: TRBV20-1
len: 15
j_gene: TRBJ2-5
d_gene: TRBD2
abundance: many
CDR3nt: TGCAGTGCTAGGGGACTAGTGTCCCCCCGAGGCACCCAGTACTTC
CDR3aa: CSARGLVSPRGTQYF

v_gene: TRBV6-5
len: 14
j_gene: TRBJ2-3
d_gene: NA
abundance: NA
CDR3nt: TGTGCCAGCAGCCCACCTTGGGGGTCTGGGCCGCAGTATTTT
CDR3aa: CASSPPWGSGPQYF

v_gene: TRBV7-9
len: 14
j_gene: TRBJ2-1
d_gene: NA
abundance: many
CDR3nt: TGTGCCAGCAGCTTACGCGGGTTCTACAATGAGCAGTTCTTC
CDR3aa: CASSLRGFYNEQFF

v_gene: TRBV28
len: 19
j_gene: TRBJ1-6
d_gene: NA
abundance: many
CDR3nt: TGTGCCAGCACCAACCAGCGGATGGGGAGTTTACTATGGAATTCACCCCTCCACTTT
CDR3aa: CASTNQRMGSLLWNSPLHF

v_gene: TRBV7-2
len: 14
j_gene: TRBJ2-5
d_gene: NA
abundance: many
CDR3nt: TGTGCCAGCAGCTTAAGGAGGTTGCAAGAGACCCAGTACTTC
CDR3aa: CASSLRRLQETQYF

v_gene: TRBV20-1
len: 13
j_gene: TRBJ1-3
d_gene: NA
abundance: many
CDR3nt: TGCAGTGCTTTTGACCCGGCGGGAAACACCATATATTTT
CDR3aa: CSAFDPAGNTIYF

v_gene: TRBV28
len: 12
j_gene: TRBJ1-5
d_gene: NA
abundance: many
CDR3nt: TGTGCCAGCACCCAAAGCAATCAGCCCCAGCATTTT
CDR3aa: CASTQSNQPQHF

v_gene: TRBV5-1
len: 14
j_gene: TRBJ2-5
d_gene: NA
abundance: many
CDR3nt: TGCGCCAGCAGCTGGACGGGGGACACGGAGACCCAGTACTTC
CDR3aa: CASSWTGDTETQYF

v_gene: TRBV5-1
len: 16
j_gene: TRBJ1-1
d_gene: TRBD1
abundance: many
CDR3nt: TGCGCCAGCAGCTTGCCTCGGACAGGGGGGAACACTGAAGCTTTCTTT
CDR3aa: CASSLPRTGGNTEAFF

v_gene: TRBV7-2
len: 13
j_gene: TRBJ2-5
d_gene: NA
abundance: medium-sized
CDR3nt: TGTGCCAGCAGCCCCGCAAGCGAAGAGACCCAGTACTTC
CDR3aa: CASSPASEETQYF

v_gene: TRBV5-1
len: 16
j_gene: TRBJ2-7
d_gene: NA
abundance: few
CDR3nt: TGCGCCAGCAGCTTGTTAGAGTGGACCTCCGGGCTCGAGCAGTACTTC
CDR3aa: CASSLLEWTSGLEQYF

v_gene: TRBV6-5
len: 14
j_gene: TRBJ2-7
d_gene: TRBD1
abundance: many
CDR3nt: TGTGCCAGCAGTAGACAGGGGTCTCTCTACGAGCAGTACTTC
CDR3aa: CASSRQGSLYEQYF

v_gene: TRBV20-1
len: 15
j_gene: TRBJ2-5
d_gene: NA
abundance: many
CDR3nt: TGCAGTGCTAGAGATCTCGGAGGGTTCGGAAAGACCCAGTACTTC
CDR3aa: CSARDLGGFGKTQYF

v_gene: TRBV20-1
len: 14
j_gene: TRBJ2-7
d_gene: TRBD2
abundance: many
CDR3nt: TGCAGTGCTATGGGACTAGCGGACTCCTACGAGCAGTACTTC
CDR3aa: CSAMGLADSYEQYF

v_gene: TRBV7-3
len: 13
j_gene: TRBJ2-2
d_gene: NA
abundance: many
CDR3nt: TGTGCCAGCCGGGGCCCGGGCACCGGGGAGCTGTTTTTT
CDR3aa: CASRGPGTGELFF

v_gene: TRBV5-1
len: 16
j_gene: TRBJ1-1
d_gene: TRBD1
abundance: few
CDR3nt: TGCGCCAGCAGCCCAACGACAGGGGCGATGAACACTGAAGCTTTCTTT
CDR3aa: CASSPTTGAMNTEAFF

v_gene: TRBV7-2
len: 12
j_gene: TRBJ2-7
d_gene: NA
abundance: NA
CDR3nt: TGTGCCAGCAGCTTAGCGTGGGGCGAGCAGTACTTC
CDR3aa: CASSLAWGEQYF

v_gene: TRBV5-1
len: 15
j_gene: TRBJ2-1
d_gene: NA
abundance: NA
CDR3nt: TGCGCCAGCAGCACGGGACGCCAAGCCGGCAATGAGCAGTTCTTC
CDR3aa: CASSTGRQAGNEQFF

v_gene: TRBV20-1
len: 15
j_gene: TRBJ1-6
d_gene: TRBD1
abundance: medium-sized
CDR3nt: TGCAGTGCTAGGGTGGGACAGGGGAGAAATTCACCCCTCCACTTT
CDR3aa: CSARVGQGRNSPLHF

v_gene: TRBV21-1
len: 10
j_gene: TRBJ1-2
d_gene: NA
abundance: many
CDR3nt: TGTGCCAGCAGCAAAGGTGAAGGAACCTTC
CDR3aa: CASSKGEGTF

v_gene: TRBV7-8
len: 16
j_gene: TRBJ1-3
d_gene: TRBD1
abundance: many
CDR3nt: TGTGCCAGCAGCGGTCGGACAGGGGGCTCTGGAAACACCATATATTTT
CDR3aa: CASSGRTGGSGNTIYF

v_gene: TRBV12-3/TRBV12-4
len: 14
j_gene: TRBJ2-1
d_gene: TRBD2
abundance: many
CDR3nt: TGTGCCAGCAGTAGGACTAGCGGGTCTAATGAGCAGTTCTTC
CDR3aa: CASSRTSGSNEQFF

v_gene: TRBV12-3/TRBV12-4
len: 15
j_gene: TRBJ2-1
d_gene: NA
abundance: few
CDR3nt: TGTGCCAGCAGTTTCCGAGGGGGTAGCGGCAATGAGCAGTTCTTC
CDR3aa: CASSFRGGSGNEQFF

v_gene: TRBV7-2
len: 16
j_gene: TRBJ2-2
d_gene: NA
abundance: many
CDR3nt: TGTGCCAGCAGCTTAGAGAGGGTAGGGGACACCGGGGAGCTGTTTTTT
CDR3aa: CASSLERVGDTGELFF

v_gene: TRBV20-1
len: 12
j_gene: TRBJ2-5
d_gene: NA
abundance: many
CDR3nt: TGCAGTGTCGGGGGTGGACAAGAGACCCAGTACTTC
CDR3aa: CSVGGGQETQYF

v_gene: TRBV20-1
len: 14
j_gene: TRBJ2-3
d_gene: NA
abundance: many
CDR3nt: TGCAGTGCTCCCTCACCGGGGGTCCGGGATACGCAGTATTTT
CDR3aa: CSAPSPGVRDTQYF

v_gene: TRBV20-1
len: 15
j_gene: TRBJ2-5
d_gene: TRBD2
abundance: many
CDR3nt: TGCAGTGCCCTAAAGCAGCGGGGGGGGGAAGAGACCCAGTACTTC
CDR3aa: CSALKQRGGEETQYF

v_gene: TRBV20-1
len: 14
j_gene: TRBJ2-3
d_gene: NA
abundance: many
CDR3nt: TGCAGTGCTAGCCGGGTGGGGACTGGCGATACGCAGTATTTT
CDR3aa: CSASRVGTGDTQYF

v_gene: TRBV29-1
len: 11
j_gene: TRBJ2-7
d_gene: TRBD2
abundance: many
CDR3nt: TGCAGCGTCTCCCAGCGGGGCGAGCAGTACTTC
CDR3aa: CSVSQRGEQYF

v_gene: TRBV5-1
len: 15
j_gene: TRBJ1-2
d_gene: NA
abundance: many
CDR3nt: TGCGCCAGCAGCTTGGGGGCGGCAGGCCCGGGTGGCTACACCTTC
CDR3aa: CASSLGAAGPGGYTF

v_gene: TRBV20-1
len: 16
j_gene: TRBJ2-1
d_gene: TRBD1
abundance: few
CDR3nt: TGCAGTGCTAGCGGGTCGAGGGACAGGGACTGGAATGAGCAGTTCTTC
CDR3aa: CSASGSRDRDWNEQFF

v_gene: TRBV28
len: 11
j_gene: TRBJ1-3
d_gene: NA
abundance: many
CDR3nt: TGTGCCAGCAGTTTAGGAAACACCATATATTTT
CDR3aa: CASSLGNTIYF

v_gene: TRBV20-1
len: 14
j_gene: TRBJ1-2
d_gene: TRBD1
abundance: many
CDR3nt: TGCAGTGCTAGAGCCGGGACAGGATGGTATGGCTACACCTTC
CDR3aa: CSARAGTGWYGYTF

v_gene: TRBV5-1
len: 15
j_gene: TRBJ2-7
d_gene: TRBD2
abundance: many
CDR3nt: TGCGCCAGCAGCTTTGGACTAGCGGGAGTCTACGAGCAGTACTTC
CDR3aa: CASSFGLAGVYEQYF

v_gene: TRBV20-1
len: 15
j_gene: TRBJ2-3
d_gene: TRBD2
abundance: many
CDR3nt: TGCAGTGCTAGACCGCTAGCGGGGGCCTCAAATACGCAGTATTTT
CDR3aa: CSARPLAGASNTQYF

v_gene: TRBV5-1
len: 15
j_gene: TRBJ2-1
d_gene: TRBD2
abundance: NA
CDR3nt: TGCGCCAGCAGACCCGGAATAGCGGGAGTCGATGAGCAGTTCTTC
CDR3aa: CASRPGIAGVDEQFF

v_gene: TRBV20-1
len: 14
j_gene: TRBJ2-4
d_gene: NA
abundance: many
CDR3nt: TGCAGTGCTTGGGAGAATCTGGCCAAAAACATTCAGTACTTC
CDR3aa: CSAWENLAKNIQYF

v_gene: TRBV20-1
len: 14
j_gene: TRBJ1-1
d_gene: TRBD1
abundance: many
CDR3nt: TGCAGTGCTAGGGCGGACAGGCTGAACACTGAAGCTTTCTTT
CDR3aa: CSARADRLNTEAFF

v_gene: TRBV6-6
len: 15
j_gene: TRBJ2-3
d_gene: NA
abundance: many
CDR3nt: TGTGCCAGCAGTTACTCGATGGTGGAGACAGATACGCAGTATTTT
CDR3aa: CASSYSMVETDTQYF

v_gene: TRBV12-3/TRBV12-4
len: 13
j_gene: TRBJ1-5
d_gene: NA
abundance: NA
CDR3nt: TGTACCAGCAGTTGTACCCTCAATCAGCCCCAGCATTTT
CDR3aa: CTSSCTLNQPQHF

v_gene: TRBV15
len: 16
j_gene: TRBJ2-1
d_gene: TRBD2
abundance: many
CDR3nt: TGTGCCACCAGCAGAGATCTACTAGCGGGAGGGGGGGTGCAGTTCTTC
CDR3aa: CATSRDLLAGGGVQFF

v_gene: TRBV12-3/TRBV12-4
len: 11
j_gene: TRBJ1-2
d_gene: NA
abundance: many
CDR3nt: TGTGCCAGCAGCCAGAACTATGGCTACACCTTC
CDR3aa: CASSQNYGYTF

v_gene: TRBV20-1
len: 13
j_gene: TRBJ2-1
d_gene: TRBD2
abundance: NA
CDR3nt: TGCAGTGCTAGGACTAGCAGCTACAATGAGCAGTTCTTC
CDR3aa: CSARTSSYNEQFF

v_gene: TRBV10-3
len: 15
j_gene: TRBJ1-1
d_gene: NA
abundance: many
CDR3nt: TGTGCCATCAGAAACCGGGACAACCGGAACACTGAAGCTTTCTTT
CDR3aa: CAIRNRDNRNTEAFF

v_gene: TRBV20-1
len: 14
j_gene: TRBJ2-2
d_gene: TRBD1
abundance: NA
CDR3nt: TGCAGTGCTACGGACAGGGGTAAAAACGGGAAGCTGTTTTTT
CDR3aa: CSATDRGKNGKLFF

v_gene: TRBV12-3/TRBV12-4
len: 14
j_gene: TRBJ2-1
d_gene: TRBD2
abundance: few
CDR3nt: TGTGCCAGCAGTTTAGAGGGAGGGCCAGATGAGCAGTTCTTC
CDR3aa: CASSLEGGPDEQFF

v_gene: TRBV3-1
len: 14
j_gene: TRBJ2-7
d_gene: TRBD1
abundance: many
CDR3nt: TGTGCCAGCAGCCAAAGGACAGGGGGCGCAGAGCAGTACTTC
CDR3aa: CASSQRTGGAEQYF

v_gene: TRBV6-2/TRBV6-3
len: 13
j_gene: TRBJ2-3
d_gene: NA
abundance: many
CDR3nt: TGTGCCACCCGGGGGAGTAGCACAGATACGCAGTATTTT
CDR3aa: CATRGSSTDTQYF

v_gene: TRBV7-2
len: 13
j_gene: TRBJ2-5
d_gene: NA
abundance: many
CDR3nt: TGTGCCAGCAGCTTAGGACCCCAAGAGACCCAGTACTTC
CDR3aa: CASSLGPQETQYF

v_gene: TRBV12-3/TRBV12-4
len: 15
j_gene: TRBJ2-5
d_gene: NA
abundance: many
CDR3nt: TGTGCCAGCAGTCCGACAGGCACCGGAGGAGAGACCCAGTACTTC
CDR3aa: CASSPTGTGGETQYF

v_gene: TRBV20-1
len: 14
j_gene: TRBJ2-1
d_gene: TRBD2
abundance: many
CDR3nt: TGCAGTGCCCAAGCGGGGGGGCGGTACAATGAGCAGTTCTTC
CDR3aa: CSAQAGGRYNEQFF

v_gene: TRBV20-1
len: 13
j_gene: TRBJ2-2
d_gene: NA
abundance: medium-sized
CDR3nt: TGCAGTGCGCGGGGACAGAACACCGGGGAGCTGTTTTTT
CDR3aa: CSARGQNTGELFF

v_gene: TRBV18
len: 15
j_gene: TRBJ2-7
d_gene: TRBD1
abundance: many
CDR3nt: TGTGCCAGCTCACCGGCAATCCAGGGGGCCTCCGAGCAGTACTTC
CDR3aa: CASSPAIQGASEQYF